The source of this T cell receptor (beta chain) is a study of T cell changes during pregnancy in multiple sclerosis. Repertoires were generated with immunoSEQ multiplex PCR, while TCRdb's copy carries only in-frame clones and drops some. Of tens of thousands of clones in the sample, around 90% were seen once. Germline V gene sequence: CDR1 MRHNA, CDR2 SNTAGT. The V segment lost 7 bases and the J segment 1 base; nucleotides outside the gene matches: 9. The CDR3 covers 17 residues. The V call is TRBV6-4, the J call TRBJ2-7, with 14 bases matching TRBD2. This TCR came from a female donor with multiple sclerosis, enrolled in a pregnancy study. The sample here was CD4+ T cells from peripheral blood mononuclear cells, taken in the second trimester of pregnancy. The DNA of the CDR3 is TGTGCCAGCATGAACGGGACTAGCGGGAGTATATCCTACGAGCAGTACTTC. Its translation is CASMNGTSGSISYEQYF.